One sample yielded the 21 T cell receptor beta chains listed below, sequenced in a study of CD8 T cells in ankylosing spondylitis. Study conclusions and caveats: Apparently characteristic of ankylosing spondylitis blood was a TCR beta motif (roughly eight highly homologous variants).

Which antigens these TCRs recognize remains unknown. TCRdb recomputed calls from the 5' RACE reads with MiXCR, one row per CDR3 protein. The top ten clones hold more than 0.5% of a sample with some 840,000 distinct CDR3 sequences, approximately 12% of them seen once. The sample was blood, either unsorted or a sorted T cell fraction (not recorded which). These receptor sequences come from a male donor with ankylosing spondylitis.

The V gene is TRBV27, the J gene TRBJ2-2, with TRBD2 matching 12 bases. This CDR3 is 15 amino acids long. The germline V gene encodes CDR1 MNHEY and CDR2 SMNVEV (reference sequence). Trimming removed 2 bases from V and 7 bases from J; junction bases left unmatched: 2. CDR3 nucleotides: TGTGCCAGCAGTTTACTAGCGGGAGGGGACGGGGAGCTGTTTTTT. It encodes CASSLLAGGDGELFF.

The chain links TRBV20-1 to TRBJ1-2; TRBD1 agrees at 7 bases. Germline CDR1 is DFQATT and CDR2 is SNEGSKA (reference sequence). The J segment lost 3 bases and the V segment lost 5 bases, leaving 18 bases of the junction unmatched. There are 17 residues in the CDR3. This CDR3 is CSAYTTGTENWDYGYTF. As DNA, the CDR3 is TGCAGTGCTTATACCACCGGGACAGAGAACTGGGACTATGGCTACACCTTC.

The V and J genes are TRBV4-3 and TRBJ2-7; 10 nucleotides align to TRBD1. V was clipped by 4 bases and J by 5 bases; unmatched bases: 8. CDR1 LGHNA and CDR2 YSLEER come from the germline V gene. CDR3 length: 15 amino acids. CDR3 bases: TGCGCCAGCAGCCCTGTTGGGACAGGGGATAACGAGCAGTACTTC. Translated, it gives CASSPVGTGDNEQYF.

The chain joins TRBV28 to TRBJ1-1, with 8 bases fitting TRBD1. The CDR3 loop spans 13 amino acids. Germline V lookup: CDR1 MDHEN, CDR2 SYDVKM. V lost 7 bases, J lost 3 bases, and 4 bases stayed unmatched. The CDR3 DNA follows: TGTGCCAGCACCTACAGGGGGGACACTGAAGCTTTCTTT. Encoded protein: CASTYRGDTEAFF.

The table lists this clonotype with many counts. V and J are TRBV5-1 and TRBJ2-3; weak D call: TRBD2 (6 bases). This CDR3 contains 15 residues. The germline gives CDR1 SGHRS, CDR2 YFSETQ. The ends were cut back, 2 bases at V and 0 bases at J, with 10 bases in the middle. The CDR3 DNA follows: TGCGCCAGCAGCTTCGGCGGGACTAGCACAGATACGCAGTATTTT. It encodes CASSFGGTSTDTQYF.

The J gene is TRBJ2-1, the V gene TRBV10-3, with 9 positions matching TRBD1. The V and J ends lost 8 bases and 9 bases, in that order; junction bases with no gene match: 11. The CDR3 runs to 14 residues. Looked up from germline, CDR1 is ENHRY and CDR2 is SYGVKD. CDR3 sequence reads: CAISPGQGMFEQFF. The CDR3 bases are TGTGCCATCTCACCCGGACAGGGGATGTTTGAGCAGTTCTTC.

This clonotype was counted a few times. CDR3 in amino acids: CSVRRADEQFF. DNA of the CDR3: TGCAGCGTTCGCAGGGCCGATGAGCAGTTCTTC. This chain uses TRBV29-1 with TRBJ2-1; D perhaps matches TRBD1 (5 bases). CDR3 size: 11 residues. V was clipped by 5 bases and J by 8 bases, with 10 bases between them. Per germline, CDR1 SQVTM and CDR2 ANQGSEA.

This clonotype has just a few counts. The chain couples TRBV7-2 to TRBJ2-1; possibly TRBD2 for D (5 bases). The length of the CDR3 is 13 residues. V lost 5 bases to trimming and J lost 4 bases, with 9 bases between them. Per germline, CDR1 SGHTA and CDR2 FQGNSA. The CDR3 spells CASSPRRYNEQFF. As DNA, the CDR3 is TGTGCCAGCAGCCCCAGGAGGTACAATGAGCAGTTCTTC.

V gene TRBV5-1 combines with J gene TRBJ2-5; D remains unclear. The germline V gene encodes CDR1 SGHRS and CDR2 YFSETQ. CDR3 size: 14 residues. Trimming removed 2 bases from V and 1 base from J, with 9 bases in between. The CDR3 reads CASSFYGAQETQYF. The CDR3 bases are TGCGCCAGCAGCTTCTACGGAGCCCAAGAGACCCAGTACTTC.

This clonotype was found a few times. The V call is TRBV7-9, the J call TRBJ2-7, with a tentative D call TRBD1 (6 bases). The CDR3 length is 14 residues. V was trimmed by 5 bases and J by 3 bases, leaving 14 bases between them. Per the germline V gene, CDR1 is SEHNR and CDR2 is FQNEAQ (reference sequence). DNA of the CDR3: TGTGCCAGCAGCGCTGGACAGAAGGGCTACGAGCAGTACTTC. Translating it yields CASSAGQKGYEQYF.

The chain combines TRBV12-3 or TRBV12-4 with TRBJ1-6; D unclear. V was clipped by 8 bases and J by 7 bases, with 15 bases between them. The CDR3 sequence is 14 residues long. This chain's CDR3 is CASGARPTNSPLHF. The CDR3 DNA is TGTGCCAGCGGAGCCAGGCCGACGAATTCACCCCTCCACTTT.

V gene TRBV7-8 combines with J gene TRBJ1-3; D not resolved. Trimming took off 0 bases at V and 4 bases at J, with 16 bases between the two ends. CDR3 length: 17 amino acids. CDR1 is SGHVS and CDR2 is FQNEAQ in the germline V gene. The CDR3 here is CASSLARTVGLGNTIYF. CDR3 bases: TGTGCCAGCAGCTTAGCGCGCACAGTTGGCTTGGGAAACACCATATATTTT.

The chain employs TRBV12-5 and TRBJ2-1, with TRBD2 matching over 8 bases. Germline values: CDR1 LGHNT, CDR2 FRNRAP. CDR3 length: 16 residues. V shed 7 bases and J 8 bases; nucleotides not matched to a gene: 16. This CDR3 reads CASAINRGRPLDEQFF. DNA of the CDR3: TGTGCTAGTGCAATAAATCGCGGGAGGCCCCTCGATGAGCAGTTCTTC. Full variable domain (outside the CDR3, taken from reference TRBV12-5 and TRBJ2-1): DARVTQTPRHKVTEMGQEVTMRCQPILGHNTVFWYRQTMMQGLELLAYFRNRAPLDDSGMPKDRFSAEMPDATLATLKIQPSEPRDSAVYFCASAINRGRPLDEQFFGPGTRLTVL.

This chain links TRBV7-2 with TRBJ2-7; 10 positions match TRBD2. CDR3 length: 15 residues. J was trimmed by 2 bases and V by 4 bases; bases with no gene match: 5. Germline loops: CDR1 SGHTA, CDR2 FQGNSA. In DNA, the CDR3 is TGTGCCAGCAGCTACACTAGCGGGATTACCTACGAGCAGTACTTC. Amino acid sequence: CASSYTSGITYEQYF. The full variable domain, its missing parts supplied by reference TRBV7-2 and TRBJ2-7, is GAGVSQSPSNKVTEKGKDVELRCDPISGHTALYWYRQSLGQGLEFLIYFQGNSAPDKSGLPSDRFSAERTGGSVSTLTIQRTQQEDSAVYLCASSYTSGITYEQYFGPGTRLTVT.

This clonotype was detected only a few times. The V gene is TRBV20-1, the J gene TRBJ2-1; 11 bases map to TRBD2. Germline assignment: CDR1 DFQATT and CDR2 SNEGSKA (reference sequence). This CDR3 has 16 amino acids. The V segment lost 1 base and the J segment 8 bases; nucleotides outside the gene matches: 10. CDR3 region: CSARGGSGRAPDEQFF. Here the CDR3 DNA reads TGCAGTGCTAGAGGGGGTAGCGGGAGGGCCCCGGATGAGCAGTTCTTC.

This clonotype was counted only a few times. The chain joins TRBV7-2 to TRBJ1-4, with D possibly matching TRBD1 (5 bases). Trimming removed 1 base at V and 5 bases at J, with 11 bases between. Germline V gives CDR1 SGHTA, CDR2 FQGNSA. The CDR3 runs to 15 residues. The CDR3 DNA reads TGTGCCAGCAGCTTAGTGGCGGGGGTCAATGAAAAACTGTTTTTT. It yields the protein CASSLVAGVNEKLFF.

This clonotype has just a few counts. This sequence joins TRBV27 and TRBJ2-7; TRBD2 matches 9 bases. Per germline, CDR1 MNHEY and CDR2 SMNVEV (reference sequence). Trimming at V came to 5 bases and at J to 0 bases, leaving 8 bases not matched to a gene. This CDR3 is built from 16 residues. CDR3 bases: TGTGCCAGCAGTCGCCGCGGGGGGGGCCTCTCCTACGAGCAGTACTTC. This translates into CASSRRGGGLSYEQYF.

This clonotype was observed a few times. V is TRBV7-9 and J is TRBJ1-1, with a possible D match to TRBD1 (5 bases). In germline, CDR1 is SEHNR, CDR2 FQNEAQ (reference sequence). This CDR3 is built from 13 residues. Trimming removed 4 bases at V and 4 bases at J, with 10 bases between. The CDR3 spells CASSSMGGTEAFF. Here the CDR3 DNA reads TGTGCCAGCAGCTCCATGGGGGGCACTGAAGCTTTCTTT.

In this sample, this clonotype turned up a few times. The chain links TRBV20-1 to TRBJ2-3, with 8 bases matching TRBD2. The CDR3 runs to 15 residues. Germline V gives CDR1 DFQATT, CDR2 SNEGSKA (reference sequence). Trimming at V came to 4 bases and at J to 3 bases, leaving 9 bases not matched to a gene. The CDR3 region has the DNA TGCAGTGCTACCCTTGGAGCGGGAGATACAGATACGCAGTATTTT. Amino acids: CSATLGAGDTDTQYF.

The V call is TRBV6-5, the J call TRBJ2-1, with TRBD2 matching 10 bases. Germline trimming cut 3 bases from V and 2 bases from J; bases unmatched to any gene: 1. The CDR3 runs 15 residues. CDR1 is MNHEY, CDR2 SVGAGI, per germline. CDR3 nucleotide sequence: TGTGCCAGCAGTTATAGCGGGAGGCCCTACAATGAGCAGTTCTTC. Its protein product is CASSYSGRPYNEQFF.

This clonotype has only a few counts. The chain links TRBV20-1 to TRBJ2-6; D uncertain. With 0 bases removed from V and 2 bases from J, the gap between germline ends came to 11 bases. Per the germline V gene, CDR1 is DFQATT and CDR2 is SNEGSKA (reference sequence). The CDR3 totals 16 residues. The CDR3 reads CSARDHRGTGANVLTF. CDR3 coding DNA: TGCAGTGCTAGAGATCATCGTGGTACTGGGGCCAACGTCCTGACTTTC.